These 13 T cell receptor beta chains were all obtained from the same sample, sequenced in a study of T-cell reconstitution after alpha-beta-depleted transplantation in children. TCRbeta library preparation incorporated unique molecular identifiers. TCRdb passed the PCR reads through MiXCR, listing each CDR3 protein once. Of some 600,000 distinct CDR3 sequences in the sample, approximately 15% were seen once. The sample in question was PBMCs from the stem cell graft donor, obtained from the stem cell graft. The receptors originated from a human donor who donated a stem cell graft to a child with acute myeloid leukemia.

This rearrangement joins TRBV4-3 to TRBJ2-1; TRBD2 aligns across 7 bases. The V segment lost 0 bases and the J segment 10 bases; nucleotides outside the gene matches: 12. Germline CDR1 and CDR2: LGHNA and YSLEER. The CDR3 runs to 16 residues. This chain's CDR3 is CASSQDSSGGGVEQFF. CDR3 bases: TGCGCCAGCAGCCAAGATTCAAGCGGCGGGGGTGTGGAGCAGTTCTTC.

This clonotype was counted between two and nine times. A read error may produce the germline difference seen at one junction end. The CDR3, as DNA: TGCAGCGCTATTAGCGGGGGAACAGATACGCAGTATTTT. Its translation is CSAISGGTDTQYF. This chain joins TRBV20-1 and TRBJ2-3; 9 bases line up with TRBD2. This CDR3 comprises 13 residues. Germline CDR1 and CDR2: DFQATT and SNEGSKA (reference sequence).

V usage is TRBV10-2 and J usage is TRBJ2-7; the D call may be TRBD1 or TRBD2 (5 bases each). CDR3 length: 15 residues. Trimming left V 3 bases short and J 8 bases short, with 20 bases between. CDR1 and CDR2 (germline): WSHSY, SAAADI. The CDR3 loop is CASSDSGTGARKQYV. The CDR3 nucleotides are TGCGCCAGCAGTGATTCCGGGACGGGCGCTAGAAAGCAGTACGTC.

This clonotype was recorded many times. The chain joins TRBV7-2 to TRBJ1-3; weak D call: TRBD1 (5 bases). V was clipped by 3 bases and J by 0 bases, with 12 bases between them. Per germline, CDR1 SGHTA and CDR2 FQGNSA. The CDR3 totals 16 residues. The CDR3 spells CASSFSGLHSGNTIYF. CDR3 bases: TGTGCCAGCAGCTTTTCAGGGCTACACTCTGGAAACACCATATATTTT. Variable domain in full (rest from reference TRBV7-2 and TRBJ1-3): GAGVSQSPSNKVTEKGKDVELRCDPISGHTALYWYRQSLGQGLEFLIYFQGNSAPDKSGLPSDRFSAERTGGSVSTLTIQRTQQEDSAVYLCASSFSGLHSGNTIYFGEGSWLTVV.

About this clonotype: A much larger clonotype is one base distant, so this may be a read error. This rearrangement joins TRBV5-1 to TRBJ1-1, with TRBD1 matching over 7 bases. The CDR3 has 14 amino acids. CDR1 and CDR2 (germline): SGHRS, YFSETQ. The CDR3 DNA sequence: TGCGCCAGCAGCTTGGCAGGGGGATACACTGCAGCTTTCTTT. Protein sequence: CASSLAGGYTAAFF.

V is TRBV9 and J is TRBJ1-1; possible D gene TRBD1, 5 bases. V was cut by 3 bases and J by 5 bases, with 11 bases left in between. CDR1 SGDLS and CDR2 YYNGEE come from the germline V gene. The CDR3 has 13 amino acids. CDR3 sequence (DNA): TGTGCCAGCAGCGAAAACGAGGGGACTGAAGCTTTCTTT. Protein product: CASSENEGTEAFF.

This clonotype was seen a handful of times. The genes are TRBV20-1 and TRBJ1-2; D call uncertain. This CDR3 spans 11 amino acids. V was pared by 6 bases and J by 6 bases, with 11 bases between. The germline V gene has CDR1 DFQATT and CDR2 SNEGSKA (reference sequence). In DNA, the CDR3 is TGCAGTGCCTTTGGTGTGGATGGCTACACCTTC. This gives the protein CSAFGVDGYTF.

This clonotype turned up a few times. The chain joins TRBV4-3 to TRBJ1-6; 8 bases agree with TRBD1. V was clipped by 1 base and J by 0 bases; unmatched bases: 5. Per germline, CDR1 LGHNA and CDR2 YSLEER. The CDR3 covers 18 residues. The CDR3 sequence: CASSQGGQGSSYNSPLHF. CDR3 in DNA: TGCGCCAGCAGCCAAGGCGGACAGGGAAGCTCCTATAATTCACCCCTCCACTTT.

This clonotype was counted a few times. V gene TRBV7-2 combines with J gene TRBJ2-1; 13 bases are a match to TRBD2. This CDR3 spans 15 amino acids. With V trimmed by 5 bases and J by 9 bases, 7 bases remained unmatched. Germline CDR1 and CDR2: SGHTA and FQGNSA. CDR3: CASSVTSGGAGEQFF. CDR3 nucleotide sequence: TGTGCCAGCAGCGTAACTAGCGGGGGGGCCGGTGAGCAGTTCTTC.

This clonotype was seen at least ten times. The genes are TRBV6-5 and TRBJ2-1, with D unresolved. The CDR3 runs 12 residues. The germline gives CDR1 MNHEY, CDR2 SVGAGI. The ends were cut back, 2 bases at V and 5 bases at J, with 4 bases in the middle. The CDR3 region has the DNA TGTGCCAGCAGTTACGGCGACAATGAGCAGTTCTTC. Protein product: CASSYGDNEQFF.

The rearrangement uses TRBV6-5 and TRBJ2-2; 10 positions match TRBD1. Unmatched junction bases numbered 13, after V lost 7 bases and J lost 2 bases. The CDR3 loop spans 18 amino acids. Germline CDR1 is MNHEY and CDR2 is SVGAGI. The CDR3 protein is CASIWSLGTGDNTGELFF. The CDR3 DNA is TGTGCCAGCATTTGGTCTCTCGGGACAGGGGATAACACCGGGGAGCTGTTTTTT.

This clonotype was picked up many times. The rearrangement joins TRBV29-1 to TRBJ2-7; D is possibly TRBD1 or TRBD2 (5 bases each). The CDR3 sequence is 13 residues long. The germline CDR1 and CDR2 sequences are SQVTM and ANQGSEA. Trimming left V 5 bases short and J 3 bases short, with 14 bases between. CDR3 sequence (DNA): TGCAGCGTTCAAAGGGACGGGGACTACGAGCAGTACTTC. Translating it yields CSVQRDGDYEQYF.

The CDR3: CATSDLDSYEQYF. CDR3 nucleotide sequence: TGTGCCACCAGTGATTTGGACAGCTACGAGCAGTACTTC. The chain couples TRBV24-1 to TRBJ2-7, with D maybe TRBD1 (5 bases). This CDR3 has 13 amino acids. Germline values: CDR1 KGHDR, CDR2 SFDVKD. The V end was cut by 0 bases, the J end by 3 bases, with 5 bases between.